These 17 T cell receptor beta chains originate from one sample sequenced in a study of blood T cell repertoires in COVID-19. Generated by immunoSEQ multiplex PCR, the TCRdb table keeps only in-frame clones and is missing some. Here the sample spans over 45,000 clones, roughly nine tenths being singletons. The sequencing input was peripheral blood. These TCRs come from a man aged 45-65 years with acute or convalescent COVID-19.

This clone showed up just once. The V gene is TRBV5-1, the J gene TRBJ1-2; TRBD1 might be the D (6 bases). The CDR3 consists of 16 residues. Trimming took off 7 bases at V and 0 bases at J, with 19 bases between the two ends. The germline V gene encodes CDR1 SGHRS and CDR2 YFSETQ. CDR3 region: CASGRTVFPPNYGYTF. In DNA form, the CDR3 reads TGCGCCAGCGGCCGGACAGTATTTCCCCCTAACTATGGCTACACCTTC.

The rearrangement links TRBV6-5 to TRBJ2-7; weak D call: TRBD2 (5 bases). V was shortened by 2 bases and J by 3 bases, with 8 bases between the two germline ends. CDR3 length: 13 residues. Germline CDR1 reads MNHEY; CDR2 reads SVGAGI. The CDR3: CASSYLLGYEQYF. In DNA, the CDR3 is TGTGCCAGCAGTTACCTACTAGGCTACGAGCAGTACTTC.

The chain links TRBV15 to TRBJ2-7; maybe TRBD1 (6 bases). CDR3 length equals 13 residues. Looked up from germline, CDR1 is LNHNV and CDR2 is YYDKDF (reference sequence). V was clipped by 3 bases and J by 4 bases, with 10 bases between them. The CDR3 DNA is TGTGCCACCAGCAGCGGACAGAATTACGAGCAGTACTTC. It encodes CATSSGQNYEQYF. Full variable domain (missing parts from reference TRBV15 and TRBJ2-7): DAMVIQNPRYQVTQFGKPVTLSCSQTLNHNVMYWYQQKSSQAPKLLFHYYDKDFNNEADTPDNFQSRRPNTSFCFLDIRSPGLGDTAMYLCATSSGQNYEQYFGPGTRLTVT.

This clone was detected once. The V and J genes are TRBV6-5 and TRBJ1-4; D not resolved. The CDR3 is made up of 14 amino acids. V lost 2 bases, J lost 7 bases, and 11 bases lay in between. The germline V gene encodes CDR1 MNHEY and CDR2 SVGAGI. CDR3 in amino acids: CASSYEAGGEKLFF. The CDR3 nucleotides read TGTGCCAGCAGTTACGAGGCGGGAGGTGAAAAACTGTTTTTT.

The gene calls are TRBV29-1 and TRBJ1-1; D is possibly TRBD1 (6 bases). CDR3 length: 12 amino acids. The germline V and J ends were trimmed by 5 bases and 0 bases, with 7 bases remaining between them. Germline values: CDR1 SQVTM, CDR2 ANQGSEA. The chain's CDR3 is CSVTGMNTEAFF. The CDR3 DNA reads as TGCAGCGTTACAGGGATGAACACTGAAGCTTTCTTT.

This chain connects TRBV6-8 to TRBJ1-2; 9 bases agree with TRBD1. With 1 base clipped from V and 3 bases from J, the junction kept 3 bases outside the gene matches. Germline CDR1 reads MNHGY; CDR2 reads SAAAGT. The CDR3 contains 15 residues. CDR3 nucleotides: TGTGCCAGCAGTTACTGGGACAGGGTAGACTATGGCTACACCTTC. Protein product: CASSYWDRVDYGYTF.

This clone showed up just a few times. Distinct nucleotide sequences in the sample also encode this CDR3. In DNA form, the CDR3 reads TGCGCCAGCAGCTTGGAGGGGGCCGGTAATTCACCCCTCCACTTT. It encodes CASSLEGAGNSPLHF. The V call is TRBV5-1, the J call TRBJ1-6; 7 nucleotides line up with TRBD1. The CDR3 totals 15 residues. The V gene end was trimmed by 0 bases and the J gene end by 6 bases; junction bases not matched to a gene: 3. Germline V gene lookup returns CDR1 SGHRS and CDR2 YFSETQ.

This clone appeared a single time. V gene TRBV24-1 combines with J gene TRBJ2-7, with D possibly matching TRBD2 (6 bases). V lost 4 bases, J lost 0 bases, and 9 bases lay in between. CDR3 length: 14 amino acids. CDR1 KGHDR and CDR2 SFDVKD come from the germline V gene. CDR3 amino acids: CATSDRDSSYEQYF. CDR3 bases: TGTGCCACCAGTGACAGGGACTCCTCCTACGAGCAGTACTTC.

The chain joins TRBV25-1 to TRBJ2-3, with D perhaps TRBD2 (7 bases). Germline V lookup: CDR1 MGHDK, CDR2 SYGVNS. V was trimmed by 6 bases and J by 6 bases, leaving 22 bases between them. There are 16 residues in the CDR3. In DNA, the CDR3 is TGTGCCAGCAGAGGGGGGGCCGGGACGGCTAAGGATACGCAGTATTTT. Amino acids: CASRGGAGTAKDTQYF.

V usage is TRBV29-1 and J usage is TRBJ1-1; 8 bases align to TRBD1. This CDR3 comprises 12 residues. V lost 7 bases, J lost 3 bases, and 4 bases stayed unmatched. The germline CDR1 and CDR2 sequences are SQVTM and ANQGSEA. CDR3 DNA sequence: TGCAGCGGTGGACAGGGTGACACTGAAGCTTTCTTT. It codes for CSGGQGDTEAFF.

V and J are TRBV6-4 and TRBJ1-5; TRBD1 is a possible D gene (5 bases). Germline loops: CDR1 MRHNA, CDR2 SNTAGT. The CDR3 loop spans 13 amino acids. The V gene lost 9 bases and the J gene lost 0 bases, with 9 bases spanning the gap. As DNA, the CDR3 is TGTGCCAGTGGGACTGATAGCAATCAGCCCCAGCATTTT. It yields the protein CASGTDSNQPQHF.

To note about this clone: One end of the junction varies from germline; a read error may be responsible. The genes are TRBV6-5 and TRBJ1-1; no clear D gene. The CDR3 spans 15 residues. Germline-derived CDR1 and CDR2 are MNHEY and SVGAGI. The CDR3 nucleotides read TGTGCCAGCAGTTATTCGAGGGCGTTTGGATTGGGAGTACTCTTT. Residues: CASSYSRAFGLGVLF.

The chain carries TRBV18 and TRBJ2-3; TRBD2 matches 10 bases. Trimming at V came to 3 bases and at J to 4 bases, leaving 4 bases not matched to a gene. The CDR3 is 15 amino acids. The germline CDR1 and CDR2 sequences are KGHSH and LQKENI. As DNA, the CDR3 is TGTGCCAGCTCACCGCTAGCGGGAGTTGCAGATACGCAGTATTTT. Its translation is CASSPLAGVADTQYF.

The chain has TRBV18 and TRBJ2-1; no clear D. Trimming took off 2 bases at V and 7 bases at J, with 6 bases between the two ends. The CDR3 is made up of 12 amino acids. Germline V gene data show CDR1 as KGHSH and CDR2 as LQKENI. This chain's CDR3 is CASSPKRNEQFF. The CDR3, as DNA: TGTGCCAGCTCACCAAAGAGGAATGAGCAGTTCTTC.

J is TRBJ1-5 and V is TRBV19; 7 positions match TRBD1. The V segment lost 8 bases and the J segment 3 bases; nucleotides outside the gene matches: 10. Germline V gene data show CDR1 as LNHDA and CDR2 as SQIVND (reference sequence). The CDR3 has 15 amino acids. CDR3 sequence reads: CASDHSTGLNQPQHF. In DNA form, the CDR3 reads TGTGCCAGTGATCACTCGACAGGGCTCAATCAGCCCCAGCATTTT.

The chain links TRBV12-3 or TRBV12-4 to TRBJ1-1; D perhaps matches TRBD1 (5 bases). CDR3 length: 11 residues. DNA of the CDR3: TGTGGCGGGGGGAGGGGCACTGAAGCTTTCTTT. Translation: CGGGRGTEAFF.

Regarding this clone: The CDR3 carries no conserved terminal phenylalanine or tryptophan, so it likely arises from a read error. Because the CDR3's place on the DNA is in doubt, the DNA is left out and the CDR3 is given as listed by TCRdb. This chain joins TRBV19 and TRBJ2-7; no DNA check was done on the table's D call, TRBD1. Looked up from germline, CDR1 is LNHDA and CDR2 is SQIVND (reference sequence). Including both end residues, the CDR3 is 10 amino acids long. This CDR3 reads CASSLGQGAR.